The text below deals with one TCR beta chain. This specimen comes from a study of patients and donors after allogeneic stem cell transplantation. Via MiXCR, TCRdb re-called the RT-PCR reads, giving one row per CDR3 protein. The sample has about 87,000 distinct CDR3 sequences, 4% to 5% seen once; the top ten hold 2.5% to 3%. V was clipped by 1 base and J by 8 bases, with 14 bases between them. The CDR3 has 14 residues. Germline assignment: CDR1 SGHVS and CDR2 FQNEAQ. The source of this sequence is a human donor who was either an allogeneic HSCT recipient or a stem cell or donor lymphocyte infusion donor (not recorded which). It is not recorded whose cells these are; they may come from a transplant donor. The sample was blood, either unsorted or a sorted T cell fraction (not recorded which). The chain couples TRBV7-8 to TRBJ1-2; D ambiguous. CDR3 amino acids: CASSLGSVVQGYTF. The CDR3, as DNA: TGTGCCAGCAGCTTAGGGTCGGTGGTGCAGGGCTACACCTTC.